Presented here are 16 T cell receptor beta chains from one specimen sequenced in a study of immune reconstitution after stem cell transplant in scleroderma listed by TCRdb under 2017. Receptor libraries were prepared by RT-PCR. Sequencing used an Illumina MiSeq. TCRdb reprocessed the public reads (quality trimming at Q25 with fastp, clone calling with MiXCR) and kept in-frame beta chains. Merged by CDR3 protein, the rows form single entries marked with the most common genes and DNA. The sample table shows about 4,800 distinct CDR3 sequences, and approximately 8.5% are seen once. 4% to 5% of the sample is held by the ten biggest clonotypes. The sample was acquired before or after autologous hematopoietic stem cell transplantation (not recorded which). These receptors were obtained from a male donor with systemic sclerosis.

The table lists this clonotype with a few counts. This chain connects TRBV20-1 to TRBJ2-1; unclear D gene. The length of the CDR3 is 13 residues. Germline V gene lookup returns CDR1 DFQATT and CDR2 SNEGSKA (reference sequence). Trimming pared 3 bases from V and 8 bases from J, leaving 14 bases between. The CDR3 sequence: CSASGLVIYEQFF. The DNA of the CDR3 is TGCAGTGCTAGCGGGCTAGTAATCTATGAGCAGTTCTTC.

This clonotype turned up a few times. The V call is TRBV27, the J call TRBJ2-3; D is ambiguous. V lost 8 bases to trimming and J lost 5 bases, with 11 bases between them. The CDR3 loop spans 12 amino acids. Germline CDR1 reads MNHEY; CDR2 reads SMNVEV (reference sequence). The CDR3 loop is CASWQVGDTQYF. The CDR3, as DNA: TGTGCCAGCTGGCAGGTTGGAGATACGCAGTATTTT.

This clonotype is deemed medium-sized. This chain links TRBV20-1 with TRBJ2-5, with 10 nucleotides matching TRBD2. This CDR3 contains 13 residues. J was trimmed by 5 bases and V by 7 bases; bases with no gene match: 7. From germline, CDR1 is DFQATT and CDR2 SNEGSKA (reference sequence). The CDR3 is CSEKASGSETQYF. DNA for the CDR3: TGCAGTGAAAAAGCTAGCGGGAGTGAGACCCAGTACTTC.

The J gene is TRBJ2-3, the V gene TRBV20-1; D not resolved. The germline V gene encodes CDR1 DFQATT and CDR2 SNEGSKA (reference sequence). V gave up 8 bases and J gave up 0 bases, with 12 bases separating them. This CDR3 comprises 13 residues. The CDR3 nucleotides read TGCAGTCTACACCGGGCTAGCACAGATACGCAGTATTTT. As protein: CSLHRASTDTQYF.

V is TRBV28 and J is TRBJ2-4, with 14 bases identical to TRBD2. V lost 6 bases to trimming and J lost 2 bases; unmatched junction nucleotides: 12. The CDR3 sequence is 19 residues long. Germline values: CDR1 MDHEN, CDR2 SYDVKM. The chain's CDR3 is CASSGGLAGGPLSKNIQYF. In DNA, the CDR3 is TGTGCCAGCAGCGGAGGACTAGCGGGAGGCCCGCTTTCCAAAAACATTCAGTACTTC.

This clonotype was counted between two and nine times. The CDR3 DNA is TGCAGTGCAAGACTAGCGGAACGGGAAGATACGCAGTATTTT. It specifies CSARLAEREDTQYF. The rearrangement uses TRBV20-1 and TRBJ2-3; 9 bases map to TRBD2. V lost 6 bases, J lost 5 bases, and 9 bases stayed unmatched. CDR3 length: 14 amino acids. CDR1 DFQATT and CDR2 SNEGSKA come from the germline V gene (reference sequence).

The chain couples TRBV20-1 to TRBJ2-7; D gene uncertain. Trimming left V 6 bases short and J 3 bases short, with 12 bases between. This CDR3 spans 12 amino acids. The V gene's germline CDR1 is DFQATT and CDR2 SNEGSKA (reference sequence). The CDR3 protein is CSAVSESYEQYF. In DNA form, the CDR3 reads TGCAGTGCCGTTAGTGAAAGCTACGAGCAGTACTTC.

This clonotype was seen a few times. The chain joins TRBV6-4 to TRBJ2-3; 10 bases align to TRBD2. The CDR3 totals 13 residues. The V and J ends lost 0 bases and 14 bases, in that order; junction bases with no gene match: 5. Per germline, CDR1 MRHNA and CDR2 SNTAGT. In DNA, the CDR3 is TGTGCCAGCAGTGACTCGGCTAGCGGGAGTGTGTATTTT. It encodes CASSDSASGSVYF.

The gene calls are TRBV20-1 and TRBJ2-7; D not resolved. V was clipped by 3 bases and J by 5 bases, with 8 bases between them. CDR3 length: 11 residues. Germline V gene sequence: CDR1 DFQATT, CDR2 SNEGSKA (reference sequence). CDR3 coding DNA: TGCAGTGCTAGTTCCGGCCACGAGCAGTACTTC. Its protein is CSASSGHEQYF.

The gene calls are TRBV18 and TRBJ2-5, with D perhaps TRBD1 (5 bases). CDR3 length: 15 residues. CDR1 is KGHSH and CDR2 is LQKENI in the germline V gene. V lost 3 bases to trimming and J lost 4 bases, with 15 bases between them. The CDR3 sequence: CASSPPLTQGETQYF. The CDR3 coding sequence is TGTGCCAGCTCACCCCCACTAACCCAGGGAGAGACCCAGTACTTC.

This clonotype has only a few counts. This chain uses TRBV7-9 with TRBJ1-5; D may be TRBD1 (5 bases). Germline CDR1 SEHNR, CDR2 FQNEAQ (reference sequence). V lost 5 bases to trimming and J lost 6 bases, with 11 bases between them. This CDR3 has 13 amino acids. The CDR3 reads CASSPPGAQPQHF. CDR3 nucleotide sequence: TGTGCCAGCAGCCCACCCGGGGCTCAGCCCCAGCATTTT.

Sample share makes this clonotype medium-sized. J is TRBJ2-3 and V is TRBV29-1, with 11 bases identical to TRBD2. The CDR3 spans 13 residues. The V segment lost 5 bases and the J segment 6 bases; nucleotides outside the gene matches: 4. CDR1 is SQVTM and CDR2 is ANQGSEA in the germline V gene. CDR3 sequence reads: CSVRLAGLDTQYF. The CDR3, as DNA: TGCAGCGTTCGACTAGCGGGGCTGGATACGCAGTATTTT.

In regard to this clonotype: Mismatch with germline at one junction end may stem from a read error. The chain joins TRBV5-1 to TRBJ2-5; the D is unclear. CDR1 and CDR2 from the germline V gene are SGHRS and YFSETQ. The CDR3 has 14 residues. CDR3 residues: CASSLSGLEEPQYF. The CDR3 region has the DNA TGCGCCAGCAGCTTGTCCGGCCTAGAAGAGCCCCAGTACTTC.

The rearrangement links TRBV6-7 to TRBJ2-5; D is tentatively TRBD1 or TRBD2 (5 bases each). TRBV6-7 belongs to the ORF category, with a function that is uncertain. The CDR3 has 13 amino acids. V was shortened by 5 bases and J by 2 bases, with 9 bases between the two germline ends. The CDR3 spells CASSGGRQETQYF. The CDR3 DNA reads as TGTGCCAGCAGTGGGGGACGGCAAGAGACCCAGTACTTC.

CDR3 bases: TGTGCCAGCAGTTGGGACACTCCTAACTATGGCTACACCTTC. This gives the protein CASSWDTPNYGYTF. The chain carries TRBV6-2 or TRBV6-3 and TRBJ1-2, with D tentatively TRBD1 (6 bases). V lost 4 bases and J lost 0, with 9 bases in between. The CDR3 has 14 amino acids. Germline lookup yields CDR1 MNHEY and CDR2 SVGEGT.

In this sample, this clonotype is medium-sized (0.01 to 0.1%). The rearrangement links TRBV20-1 to TRBJ2-7, with D uncertain. Germline CDR1 and CDR2: DFQATT and SNEGSKA (reference sequence). Trimming cost V 3 bases and J 7 bases, with 16 bases left between them. There are 13 residues in the CDR3. In DNA form, the CDR3 reads TGCAGTGCTAGTTGGCAGCGCCCCTGGGAGCAGTACTTC. It codes for CSASWQRPWEQYF.